This T cell receptor beta chain stems from a study of T cell responses to AZD1222 COVID-19 vaccine. Broader study findings: Unmutated variant regions reportedly attract nearly half of all spike-specific TCRs. Clonal diversity may have been underestimated in mostly white British donors.

Profiled with immunoSEQ multiplex PCR; TCRdb holds only in-frame clones, not every one. The sample lists 150,000 or so clones, around nine tenths occurring once. The CDR3 spans 18 residues. V was cut by 0 bases and J by 3 bases, with 18 bases left in between. Germline V gene sequence: CDR1 SNHLY, CDR2 FYNNEI. Turning to this clone: Its antigen is still unknown.

The TCR originated in an adult in good health. The specimen comprised peripheral blood, sampled on day 0 of MenACWY control vaccination. This chain joins TRBV2 and TRBJ1-5; no firm D call. The CDR3 DNA reads TGTGCCAGCAGTGAAGCTTTCGGTGGTTTGAAGGACAATCAGCCCCAGCATTTT. It encodes CASSEAFGGLKDNQPQHF.